The T cell receptor (beta chain) described here comes from a study of shared clonotypes between healthy human individuals. Each subset's genomic DNA was shared equally among a number of immunoSEQ plates. Profiled with immunoSEQ multiplex PCR; TCRdb holds only in-frame clones, not every one. The sample includes about 480,000 clones, roughly 79% of them seen just once. The junction had 3 bases not matched to a gene; V was cut back by 4 bases and J by 7 bases. CDR3 size: 11 residues. Germline V CDR1 and CDR2: SQVTM, ANQGSEA. This chain connects TRBV29-1 to TRBJ1-2, with 7 bases matching TRBD1. The specimen was PBMCs. The TCR originated in a woman between 35 and 50 years old in good health. Some clones in this sample may be carry-over from other donors' samples. The CDR3 DNA follows: TGCAGCGTTGGACAGGGTGGTGGCTACACCTTC. Protein product: CSVGQGGGYTF.